This TCR beta chain was obtained from a study of T-cell memory formation after mild COVID-19. TCRdb reprocessed the 5' RACE reads via MiXCR and lists one record per CDR3 protein. The data show about 210,000 distinct CDR3 sequences, roughly a tenth seen once. The CDR3 is made up of 15 amino acids. The germline gives CDR1 MNHEY, CDR2 SVGAGI. V dropped 0 bases and J dropped 5 bases, with 11 bases sitting between them. This clonotype was sampled from a man aged 18 to 30 who had mild COVID-19 (a few samples of this study predate the infection). Cell type and time point are not known. The sequenced sample consisted of PBMCs or a T cell subset sorted from them (not recorded which). This chain uses TRBV6-5 with TRBJ1-5; D is undetermined. CDR3 nucleotides: TGTGCCAGCAGTTACTCGGGGAATGCGGATCAGCCCCAGCATTTT. Its translation is CASSYSGNADQPQHF.